The 14 T cell receptor beta chains presented below share a single source sample, sequenced in a study of OX40 agonist ivuxolimab in advanced cancers. Libraries were constructed by the immunoSEQ multiplex PCR assay. The clones in this table, taken by TCRdb from immuneACCESS, are in-frame only. Not every clone is retained; where verified, under half of the shortfall comes from an unresolved V gene, and the cause of the rest is unknown. The table for this sample lists tens of thousands of clones; 80% to 90% of them were counted only once. Of the sample, about 0.88% is held by the ten largest clones. The sequences come from CD4+ or CD8+ T cells sorted from blood, collected in a trial of the OX40 agonist ivuxolimab. The receptors were gathered from an adult with an advanced solid tumor such as melanoma, head and neck, liver or kidney cancer.

The rearrangement uses TRBV6-5 and TRBJ2-5, with D perhaps matching TRBD2 (5 bases). The J call may be incorrect, as the DNA end agrees better with TRBJ2-7. The CDR3 has 12 amino acids. Germline CDR1 and CDR2: MNHEY and SVGAGI. The CDR3 coding sequence is TGTGCCAGCTCCGGGGTATCCCACGAGCAGTACTTC. It is translated as CASSGVSHEQYF.

The V call is TRBV12-5, the J call TRBJ2-7; D is uncertain. V lost 6 bases and J 3 bases, leaving 9 bases between the germline ends. The CDR3 has 12 residues. Germline values: CDR1 LGHNT, CDR2 FRNRAP. The CDR3 loop is CASGPDDYEQYF. In DNA form, the CDR3 reads TGTGCTAGTGGCCCCGACGACTACGAGCAGTACTTC.

This rearrangement joins TRBV6-6 to TRBJ1-1; 9 bases align to TRBD1. The CDR3 loop spans 15 amino acids. V lost 6 bases to trimming and J lost 2 bases; unmatched junction nucleotides: 7. From germline, CDR1 is MNHNY and CDR2 SVGAGI (reference sequence). CDR3 sequence reads: CASRDPGQGNTEAFF. As DNA, the CDR3 is TGTGCCAGCAGAGATCCGGGACAGGGAAACACTGAAGCTTTCTTT.

The chain combines TRBV2 with TRBJ1-2; D perhaps matches TRBD1 (5 bases). V dropped 7 bases and J dropped 5 bases, with 11 bases sitting between them. Germline V gives CDR1 SNHLY, CDR2 FYNNEI. This CDR3 has 12 amino acids. DNA for the CDR3: TGTGCCAGCACCTCCGGGGGATATGGCTACACCTTC. It yields the protein CASTSGGYGYTF.

This clone was detected many times. The V gene is TRBV7-9, the J gene TRBJ2-3; 8 bases match TRBD1. The J segment lost 5 bases and the V segment lost 3 bases, leaving 13 bases of the junction unmatched. This CDR3 contains 17 residues. The germline V gene encodes CDR1 SEHNR and CDR2 FQNEAQ (reference sequence). The CDR3: CASSFVVSGGFGDTQYF. In nucleotides, the CDR3 is TGTGCCAGCAGCTTCGTGGTTTCAGGGGGCTTTGGAGATACGCAGTATTTT.

The V and J genes are TRBV6-1 and TRBJ2-3; tentatively, D is TRBD1 (6 bases). The CDR3 sequence is 15 residues long. V was trimmed by 3 bases and J by 3 bases, leaving 13 bases between them. CDR1 and CDR2 from the germline V gene are MNHNS and SASEGT. CDR3 DNA sequence: TGTGCCAGCAGTGATCGGGCAGGGGTTACAGATACGCAGTATTTT. Its protein is CASSDRAGVTDTQYF.

This clone has a single count. The V call is TRBV19, the J call TRBJ2-5; TRBD2 matches at 13 bases. The V gene end was trimmed by 5 bases and the J gene end by 4 bases; junction bases not matched to a gene: 16. Per germline, CDR1 LNHDA and CDR2 SQIVND (reference sequence). The CDR3 is 19 residues long. CDR3 loop: CASSFRGQGLAGVRETQYF. The CDR3 nucleotides are TGTGCCAGTAGTTTTAGGGGGCAAGGACTAGCGGGAGTCAGAGAGACCCAGTACTTC. The entire variable domain, with the rest obtained from reference TRBV19 and TRBJ2-5, is as follows: DGGITQSPKYLFRKEGQNVTLSCEQNLNHDAMYWYRQDPGQGLRLIYYSQIVNDFQKGDIAEGYSVSREKKESFPLTVTSAQKNPTAFYLCASSFRGQGLAGVRETQYFGPGTRLLVL.

The chain links TRBV5-1 to TRBJ1-5; unclear D gene. Between the trimmed V and J ends, which lost 5 bases and 4 bases, there was a span of 16 bases. The CDR3 extends over 15 amino acids. Germline lookup yields CDR1 SGHRS and CDR2 YFSETQ. CDR3 sequence reads: CASRGGQEDNQPQHF. CDR3 DNA sequence: TGCGCCAGCAGGGGTGGGCAGGAGGATAATCAGCCCCAGCATTTT.

This chain uses TRBV18 with TRBJ2-7; D remains unclear. The ends were cut back, 3 bases at V and 5 bases at J, with 11 bases in the middle. Germline-derived CDR1 and CDR2 are KGHSH and LQKENI. There are 13 residues in the CDR3. CDR3: CASSPLPSDEQYF. In DNA form, the CDR3 reads TGTGCCAGCTCACCCCTCCCGAGCGACGAGCAGTACTTC.

The chain uses TRBV20-1 and TRBJ2-3; no reliable D call. V was cut by 6 bases and J by 6 bases, with 10 bases left in between. CDR3 length: 11 residues. Germline V CDR1 and CDR2: DFQATT, SNEGSKA (reference sequence). The DNA for the CDR3 is TGCAGTGCCGCGCCGCGGGATACGCAGTATTTT. Its protein is CSAAPRDTQYF.

The V gene is TRBV20-1, the J gene TRBJ2-1; 7 positions match TRBD1. In germline, CDR1 is DFQATT, CDR2 SNEGSKA (reference sequence). J lost 11 bases, V lost 6 bases, and 7 bases had no gene match. The CDR3 is 11 amino acids. As DNA, the CDR3 is TGCAGTGCGGAGAAACAGGGGAAGCAGTTCTTC. Translating gives CSAEKQGKQFF.

This chain connects TRBV6-5 to TRBJ2-7; 8 bases are a match to TRBD1. Per germline, CDR1 MNHEY and CDR2 SVGAGI. The CDR3 sequence is 16 residues long. The junction had 10 bases not matched to a gene; V was cut back by 1 base and J by 5 bases. CDR3 sequence: CASSYFRGQGLDEQYF. CDR3 sequence (DNA): TGTGCCAGCAGTTACTTCAGGGGGCAAGGCCTGGACGAGCAGTACTTC.

The V call is TRBV7-9, the J call TRBJ2-2; D may be TRBD2 (5 bases). CDR3 length: 14 residues. Trimming removed 0 bases from V and 3 bases from J, with 5 bases in between. Per the germline V gene, CDR1 is SEHNR and CDR2 is FQNEAQ (reference sequence). The CDR3 protein is CASSLASDTGELFF. The CDR3 nucleotides are TGTGCCAGCAGCTTAGCTAGCGACACCGGGGAGCTGTTTTTT.

The rearrangement joins TRBV5-6 to TRBJ1-2; D remains unclear. The CDR3 extends over 17 amino acids. The V end lost 4 bases, the J end lost 7 bases, and 26 bases lay between the germline ends. Germline CDR1 is SGHDT and CDR2 is YYEEEE. The CDR3 reads CASSLGRRQKGLVGYTF. The CDR3 DNA follows: TGTGCCAGCAGCCTAGGGCGGCGGCAGAAAGGCTTGGTTGGCTACACCTTC.